This T cell receptor beta chain was sequenced during a study of blood T cell repertoires in COVID-19. Study-level background: Sources were T cells, B-cell-depleted T cells, or PBMCs; the material itself was cDNA or gDNA.

The CDR3 totals 13 residues. V dropped 1 base and J dropped 0 bases, with 3 bases sitting between them. Per germline, CDR1 SEHNR and CDR2 FQNEAQ (reference sequence). The study recruited people aged roughly 18 to 95 years across some 23 US areas. Original analysis: Scientists estimated how many nucleated cells there were by amplifying reference gene primers. Sequencing used immunoSEQ multiplex PCR; TCRdb keeps in-frame clones, though not all of them. V and J calls and clone size come straight from that table; D and trimming were deduced from the DNA. The sample shows some 140,000 clones, roughly 80% of them seen only once.

The chain uses TRBV7-9 and TRBJ1-1; D is ambiguous. This clonotype originated in a man aged 40-49 years with acute COVID-19. Sequencing used PBMCs or T cells enriched from blood (not recorded which). The CDR3 bases are TGTGCCAGCAGCTTAGACATGAACACTGAAGCTTTCTTT. Protein: CASSLDMNTEAFF. Supplemented by reference TRBV7-9 and TRBJ1-1, the full variable domain reads DTGVSQNPRHKITKRGQNVTFRCDPISEHNRLYWYRQTLGQGPEFLTYFQNEAQLEKSRLLSDRFSAERPKGSFSTLEIQRTEQGDSAMYLCASSLDMNTEAFFGQGTRLTVV.